This entry describes one T cell receptor beta chain. Its antigen remains unknown. The CDR3 spans 16 residues. The germline CDR1 and CDR2 sequences are MGHDK and SYGVNS. J gave up 4 bases and V 10 bases, and 11 bases lay outside the gene matches. This sample is part of a study of cytomegalovirus exposure and HLA in healthy donors. The overall study: Earlier sequencing of 150 million to 200 million T cells yielded fewer than 140 million unique TCR beta sequences. There were approximately 85 million unique TCRs (from HLA-typed donors) in an early data release.

General study results and limits: High sensitivity and specificity were reportedly achieved when the classifier diagnosed cytomegalovirus status.

PCR involved 60 Vbeta and 13 Jbeta primers. Only in-frame clones appear in the TCRdb table, and some are missing; sequencing was by immunoSEQ multiplex PCR. The data contain about 120,000 clones, approximately 8% of them seen just once; the ten biggest clones take up about 6.6%. Each of the donors was a healthy bone marrow donor. The V gene is TRBV25-1, the J gene TRBJ2-2; 11 bases line up with TRBD1. Sequencing was done on a sample of PBMCs. The TCR comes from a woman aged 40 to 55 in good health and CMV-seropositive. CDR3 sequence: CATKKEGQGGTGELFF. The DNA for the CDR3 is TGTGCCACCAAAAAGGAGGGACAGGGGGGCACCGGGGAGCTGTTTTTT.